This T cell receptor (beta chain) was sequenced in a study of blood T cells in healthy people across ages. This CDR3 has 15 residues. The V end lost 3 bases, the J end lost 1 base, and 12 bases lay between the germline ends. Germline V gene lookup returns CDR1 SGHRS and CDR2 YFSETQ. PCR was performed a second time for about 6 to 12 cycles using a sample-barcoded 5' primer and a J-beta primer mix. TCRdb reprocessed the 5' RACE reads with MiXCR, giving one entry per CDR3 protein. The sample records around 850,000 distinct CDR3 sequences, about 37% being singletons. As concerns this clonotype: This may come from a read error, since a much larger clone is one base off.

This receptor was obtained from a man aged 18 to 29 in good health. The rearrangement uses TRBV5-1 and TRBJ2-3; D possibly corresponds to TRBD2 (6 bases). Sample: blood. The CDR3 region is CASSCGSSGTDTQYF. The CDR3 nucleotides read TGCGCCAGCAGCTGCGGGTCTAGCGGCACAGATACGCAGTATTTT. Combining the CDR3 with reference TRBV5-1 and TRBJ2-3 gives the whole variable domain KAGVTQTPRYLIKTRGQQVTLSCSPISGHRSVSWYQQTPGQGLQFLFEYFSETQRNKGNFPGRFSGRQFSNSRSEMNVSTLELGDSALYLCASSCGSSGTDTQYFGPGTRLTVL.